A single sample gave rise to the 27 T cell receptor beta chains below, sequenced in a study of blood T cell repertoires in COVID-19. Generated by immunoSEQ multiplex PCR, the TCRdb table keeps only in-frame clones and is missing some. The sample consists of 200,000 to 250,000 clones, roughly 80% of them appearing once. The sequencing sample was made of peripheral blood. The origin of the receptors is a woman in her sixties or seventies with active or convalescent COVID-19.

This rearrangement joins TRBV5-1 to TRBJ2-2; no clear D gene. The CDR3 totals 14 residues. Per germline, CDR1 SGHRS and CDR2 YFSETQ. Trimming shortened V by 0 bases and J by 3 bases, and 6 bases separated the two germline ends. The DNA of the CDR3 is TGCGCCAGCAGCTTGGCCGTTGACACCGGGGAGCTGTTTTTT. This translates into CASSLAVDTGELFF.

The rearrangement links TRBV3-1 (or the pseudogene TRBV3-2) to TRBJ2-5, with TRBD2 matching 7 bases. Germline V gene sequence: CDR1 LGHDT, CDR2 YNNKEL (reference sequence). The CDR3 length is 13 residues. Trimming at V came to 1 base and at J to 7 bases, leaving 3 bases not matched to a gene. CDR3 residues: CASSQGIAGTQYF. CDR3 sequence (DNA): TGTGCCAGCAGCCAAGGAATAGCGGGGACCCAGTACTTC.

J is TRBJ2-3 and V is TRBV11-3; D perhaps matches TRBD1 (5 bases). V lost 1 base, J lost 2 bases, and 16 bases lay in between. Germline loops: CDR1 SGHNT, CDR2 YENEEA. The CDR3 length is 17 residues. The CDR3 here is CASSLGGRWANTDTQYF. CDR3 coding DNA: TGTGCCAGCAGCTTAGGGGGCCGTTGGGCGAACACAGATACGCAGTATTTT. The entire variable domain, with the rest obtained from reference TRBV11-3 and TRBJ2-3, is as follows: EAGVVQSPRYKIIEKKQPVAFWCNPISGHNTLYWYLQNLGQGPELLIRYENEEAVDDSQLPKDRFSAERLKGVDSTLKIQPAELGDSAVYLCASSLGGRWANTDTQYFGPGTRLTVL.

The CDR3 is CASSLYAGGEQFF. For the CDR3, the DNA is TGTGCCAGCAGCTTATACGCGGGAGGTGAGCAGTTCTTC. The chain combines TRBV7-8 with TRBJ2-1, with 8 bases lining up with TRBD2. CDR1 is SGHVS, CDR2 FQNEAQ, per germline. Trimming at V came to 2 bases and at J to 9 bases, leaving 3 bases not matched to a gene. The CDR3 is made up of 13 amino acids.

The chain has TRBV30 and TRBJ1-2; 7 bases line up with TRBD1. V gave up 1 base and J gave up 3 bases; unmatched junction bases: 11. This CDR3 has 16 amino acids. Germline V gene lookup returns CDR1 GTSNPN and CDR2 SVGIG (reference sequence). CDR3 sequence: CAWSGTGEWSDYGYTF. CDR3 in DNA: TGTGCCTGGAGTGGTACAGGGGAGTGGTCGGACTATGGCTACACCTTC.

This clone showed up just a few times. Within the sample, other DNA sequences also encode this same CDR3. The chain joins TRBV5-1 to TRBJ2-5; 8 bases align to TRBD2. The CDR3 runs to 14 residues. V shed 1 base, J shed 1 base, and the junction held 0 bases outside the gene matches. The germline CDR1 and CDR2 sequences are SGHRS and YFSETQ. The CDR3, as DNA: TGCGCCAGCAGCTTGACTAGCGGCCAAGAGACCCAGTACTTC. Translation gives CASSLTSGQETQYF. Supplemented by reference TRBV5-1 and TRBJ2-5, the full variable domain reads KAGVTQTPRYLIKTRGQQVTLSCSPISGHRSVSWYQQTPGQGLQFLFEYFSETQRNKGNFPGRFSGRQFSNSRSEMNVSTLELGDSALYLCASSLTSGQETQYFGPGTRLLVL.

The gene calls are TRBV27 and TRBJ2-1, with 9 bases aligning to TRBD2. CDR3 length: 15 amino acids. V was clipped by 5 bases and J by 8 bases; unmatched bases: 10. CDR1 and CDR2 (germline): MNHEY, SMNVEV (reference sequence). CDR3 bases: TGTGCCAGCAGTACACGGACTAGCGTGGGGGATGAGCAGTTCTTC. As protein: CASSTRTSVGDEQFF.

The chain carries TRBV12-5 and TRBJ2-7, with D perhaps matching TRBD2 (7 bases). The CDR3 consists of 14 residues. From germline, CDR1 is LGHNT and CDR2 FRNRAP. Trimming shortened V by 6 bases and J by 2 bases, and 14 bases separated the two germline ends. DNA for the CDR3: TGTGCTAGTGGCTGGGGGGGCGCGGCCTACGAGCAGTACTTC. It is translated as CASGWGGAAYEQYF.

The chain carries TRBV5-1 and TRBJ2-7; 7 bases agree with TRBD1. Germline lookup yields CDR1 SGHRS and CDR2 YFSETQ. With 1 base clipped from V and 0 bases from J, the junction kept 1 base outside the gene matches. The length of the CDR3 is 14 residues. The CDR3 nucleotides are TGCGCCAGCAGCTTGCGGGACAGCTCCTACGAGCAGTACTTC. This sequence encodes CASSLRDSSYEQYF. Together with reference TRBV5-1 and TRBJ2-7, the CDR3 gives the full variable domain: KAGVTQTPRYLIKTRGQQVTLSCSPISGHRSVSWYQQTPGQGLQFLFEYFSETQRNKGNFPGRFSGRQFSNSRSEMNVSTLELGDSALYLCASSLRDSSYEQYFGPGTRLTVT.

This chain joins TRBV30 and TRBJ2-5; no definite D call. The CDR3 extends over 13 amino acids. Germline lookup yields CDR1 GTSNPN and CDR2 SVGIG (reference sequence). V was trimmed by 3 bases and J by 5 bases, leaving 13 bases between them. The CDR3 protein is CAWSKERLETQYF. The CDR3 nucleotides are TGTGCCTGGAGCAAGGAGCGATTGGAGACCCAGTACTTC.

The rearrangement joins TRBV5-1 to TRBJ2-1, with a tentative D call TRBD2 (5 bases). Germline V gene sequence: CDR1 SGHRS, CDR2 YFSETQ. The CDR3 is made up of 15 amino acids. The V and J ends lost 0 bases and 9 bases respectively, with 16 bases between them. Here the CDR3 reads CASSLDRQPGGEQFF. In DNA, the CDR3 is TGCGCCAGCAGCTTGGATCGGCAGCCAGGAGGTGAGCAGTTCTTC. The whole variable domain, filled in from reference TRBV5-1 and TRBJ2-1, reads KAGVTQTPRYLIKTRGQQVTLSCSPISGHRSVSWYQQTPGQGLQFLFEYFSETQRNKGNFPGRFSGRQFSNSRSEMNVSTLELGDSALYLCASSLDRQPGGEQFFGPGTRLTVL.

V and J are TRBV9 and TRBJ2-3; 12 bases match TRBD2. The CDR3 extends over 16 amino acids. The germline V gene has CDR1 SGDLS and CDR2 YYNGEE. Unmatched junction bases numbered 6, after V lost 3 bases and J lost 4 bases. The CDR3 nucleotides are TGTGCCAGCAGCGCCCTGACTAGCGGGAGCGCAGATACGCAGTATTTT. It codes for CASSALTSGSADTQYF.

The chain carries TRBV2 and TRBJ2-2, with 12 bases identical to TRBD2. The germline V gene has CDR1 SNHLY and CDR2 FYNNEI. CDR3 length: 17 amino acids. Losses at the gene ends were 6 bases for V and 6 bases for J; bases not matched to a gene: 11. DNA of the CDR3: TGTGCCAGCAGCCTGGACCGGGCTAGCGGGAGGGCCGGGGAGCTGTTTTTT. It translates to CASSLDRASGRAGELFF. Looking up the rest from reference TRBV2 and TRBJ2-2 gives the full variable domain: EPEVTQTPSHQVTQMGQEVILRCVPISNHLYFYWYRQILGQKVEFLVSFYNNEISEKSEIFDDQFSVERPDGSNFTLKIRSTKLEDSAMYFCASSLDRASGRAGELFFGEGSRLTVL.

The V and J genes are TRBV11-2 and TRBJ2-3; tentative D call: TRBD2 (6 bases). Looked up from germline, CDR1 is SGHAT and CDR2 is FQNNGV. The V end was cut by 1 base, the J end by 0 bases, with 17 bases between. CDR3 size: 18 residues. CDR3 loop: CASSLGLEILTSTDTQYF. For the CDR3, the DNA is TGTGCCAGCAGCTTAGGACTAGAGATCCTAACTAGCACAGATACGCAGTATTTT.

The CDR3 nucleotides are TGTGCCAGCACTAGCGGGGGGGGGACCTACAATGAGCAGTTCTTC. It yields the protein CASTSGGGTYNEQFF. The chain joins TRBV2 to TRBJ2-1, with 12 bases fitting TRBD2. Germline loops: CDR1 SNHLY, CDR2 FYNNEI. The CDR3 extends over 15 amino acids. V shed 7 bases and J 2 bases; nucleotides not matched to a gene: 3.

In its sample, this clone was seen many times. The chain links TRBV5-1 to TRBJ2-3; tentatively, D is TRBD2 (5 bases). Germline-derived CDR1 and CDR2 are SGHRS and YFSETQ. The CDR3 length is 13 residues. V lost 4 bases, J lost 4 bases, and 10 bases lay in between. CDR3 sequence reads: CASSPQAADTQYF. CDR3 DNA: TGCGCCAGCAGCCCCCAAGCGGCAGATACGCAGTATTTT.

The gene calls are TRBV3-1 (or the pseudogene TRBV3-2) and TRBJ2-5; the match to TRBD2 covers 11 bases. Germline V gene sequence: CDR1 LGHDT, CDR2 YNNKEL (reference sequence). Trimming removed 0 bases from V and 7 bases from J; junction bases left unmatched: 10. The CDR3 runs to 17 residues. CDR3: CASSQDRTSGGNGTQYF. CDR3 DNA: TGTGCCAGCAGCCAAGATAGAACTAGCGGGGGTAATGGGACCCAGTACTTC.

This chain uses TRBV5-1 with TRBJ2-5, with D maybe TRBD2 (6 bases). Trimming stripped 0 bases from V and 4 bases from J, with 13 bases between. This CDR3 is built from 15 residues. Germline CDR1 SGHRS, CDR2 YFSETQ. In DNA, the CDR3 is TGCGCCAGCAGCTTGGGTTCGGGAGAAGGAGAGACCCAGTACTTC. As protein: CASSLGSGEGETQYF.

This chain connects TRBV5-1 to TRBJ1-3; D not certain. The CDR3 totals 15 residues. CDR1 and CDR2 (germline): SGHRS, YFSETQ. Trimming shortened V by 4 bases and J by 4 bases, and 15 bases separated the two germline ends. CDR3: CASSPNHDRGNTIYF. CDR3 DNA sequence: TGCGCCAGCAGCCCAAATCACGATAGAGGAAACACCATATATTTT. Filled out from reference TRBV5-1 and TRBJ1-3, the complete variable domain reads KAGVTQTPRYLIKTRGQQVTLSCSPISGHRSVSWYQQTPGQGLQFLFEYFSETQRNKGNFPGRFSGRQFSNSRSEMNVSTLELGDSALYLCASSPNHDRGNTIYFGEGSWLTVV.

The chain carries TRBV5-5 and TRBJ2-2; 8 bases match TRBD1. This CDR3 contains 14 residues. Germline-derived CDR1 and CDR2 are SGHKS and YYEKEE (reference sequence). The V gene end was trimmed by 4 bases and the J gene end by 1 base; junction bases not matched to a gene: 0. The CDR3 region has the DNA TGTGCCAGCAGCGGGACAGGGAACACCGGGGAGCTGTTTTTT. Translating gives CASSGTGNTGELFF.

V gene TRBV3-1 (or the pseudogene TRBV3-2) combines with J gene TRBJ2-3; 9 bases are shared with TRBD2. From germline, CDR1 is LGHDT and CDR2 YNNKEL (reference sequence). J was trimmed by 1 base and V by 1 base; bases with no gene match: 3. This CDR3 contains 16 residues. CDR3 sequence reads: CASSQGLAGRTDTQYF. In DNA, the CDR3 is TGTGCCAGCAGCCAAGGTCTAGCGGGGCGCACAGATACGCAGTATTTT.

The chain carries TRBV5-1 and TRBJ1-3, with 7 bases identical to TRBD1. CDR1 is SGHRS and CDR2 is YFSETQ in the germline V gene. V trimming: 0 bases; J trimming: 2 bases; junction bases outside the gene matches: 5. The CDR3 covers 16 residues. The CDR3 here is CASSLESQGAGNTIYF. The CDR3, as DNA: TGCGCCAGCAGCTTGGAGTCGCAGGGGGCTGGAAACACCATATATTTT.

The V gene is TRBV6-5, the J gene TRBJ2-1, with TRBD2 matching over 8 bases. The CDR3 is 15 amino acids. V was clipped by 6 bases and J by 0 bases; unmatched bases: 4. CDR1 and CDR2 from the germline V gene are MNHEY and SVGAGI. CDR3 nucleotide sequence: TGTGCCAGCAGACCAGCGGGAGACTCCTACAATGAGCAGTTCTTC. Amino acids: CASRPAGDSYNEQFF.

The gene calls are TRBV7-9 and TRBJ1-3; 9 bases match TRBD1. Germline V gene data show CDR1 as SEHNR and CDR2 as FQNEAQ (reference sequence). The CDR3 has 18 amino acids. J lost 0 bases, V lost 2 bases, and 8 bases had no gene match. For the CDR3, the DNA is TGTGCCAGCAGCTTACTACCGGGACAGGGAAACTCTGGAAACACCATATATTTT. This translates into CASSLLPGQGNSGNTIYF.

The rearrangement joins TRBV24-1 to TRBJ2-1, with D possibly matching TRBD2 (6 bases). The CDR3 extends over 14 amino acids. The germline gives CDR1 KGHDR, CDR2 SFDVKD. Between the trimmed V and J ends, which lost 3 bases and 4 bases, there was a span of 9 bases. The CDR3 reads CATSDAGTYNEQFF. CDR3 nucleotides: TGTGCCACCAGTGATGCCGGGACTTACAATGAGCAGTTCTTC.

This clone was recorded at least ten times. The CDR3 nucleotides read TGTGCCAGCAGTGAAAGAGAAGGGGATAGCAATCAGCCCCAGCATTTT. It specifies CASSEREGDSNQPQHF. V and J are TRBV6-1 and TRBJ1-5; perhaps TRBD1 as D (5 bases). Trimming pared 2 bases from V and 0 bases from J, leaving 11 bases between. The CDR3 has 16 residues. Germline V gene lookup returns CDR1 MNHNS and CDR2 SASEGT.

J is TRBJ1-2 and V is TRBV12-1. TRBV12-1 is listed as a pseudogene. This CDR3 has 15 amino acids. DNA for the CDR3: TGTGCCAGCGTCTGGTTCGGGAAGACTAACTATGGCTACACCTTC. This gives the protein CASVWFGKTNYGYTF.